The clone carrying this TCR beta chain has only a few counts. The antigen is not known. TCRdb passed the reads through MiXCR, listing each CDR3 protein once. Of about 890,000 distinct CDR3 sequences detected, roughly 30% appear once; the ten largest clones hold about an eighth. The entry originates in a study of T cell repertoires in cytomegalovirus infection. The specimen comprised cultured CD8+ T cells from PBMCs, sampled from culture after CMV antigen stimulation. The sequence derives from a human donor in good health (CMV status not recorded). Some clones in this sample may be carry-over from other donors' samples.

The CDR3 sequence is CASSERRRGQETQYF. The CDR3 bases are TGTGCCAGCAGTGAACGTAGGCGGGGGCAAGAGACCCAGTACTTC. The J gene is TRBJ2-5, the V gene TRBV2, with 7 bases fitting TRBD2. This CDR3 is built from 15 residues. V lost 2 bases and J lost 2; bases outside the gene matches: 5. Germline lookup yields CDR1 SNHLY and CDR2 FYNNEI.